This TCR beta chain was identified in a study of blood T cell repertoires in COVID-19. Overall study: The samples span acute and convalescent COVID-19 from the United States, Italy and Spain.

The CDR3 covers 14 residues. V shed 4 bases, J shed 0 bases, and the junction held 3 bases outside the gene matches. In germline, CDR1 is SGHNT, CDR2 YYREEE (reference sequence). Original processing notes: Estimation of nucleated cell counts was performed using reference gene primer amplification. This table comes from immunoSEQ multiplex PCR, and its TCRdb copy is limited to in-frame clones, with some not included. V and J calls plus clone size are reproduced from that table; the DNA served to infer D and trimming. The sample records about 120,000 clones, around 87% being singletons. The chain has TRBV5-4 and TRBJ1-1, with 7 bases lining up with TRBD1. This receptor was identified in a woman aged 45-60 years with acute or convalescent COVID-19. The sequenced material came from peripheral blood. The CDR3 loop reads CASSTQGMNTEAFF. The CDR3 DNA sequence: TGTGCCAGCAGCACACAGGGGATGAACACTGAAGCTTTCTTT.